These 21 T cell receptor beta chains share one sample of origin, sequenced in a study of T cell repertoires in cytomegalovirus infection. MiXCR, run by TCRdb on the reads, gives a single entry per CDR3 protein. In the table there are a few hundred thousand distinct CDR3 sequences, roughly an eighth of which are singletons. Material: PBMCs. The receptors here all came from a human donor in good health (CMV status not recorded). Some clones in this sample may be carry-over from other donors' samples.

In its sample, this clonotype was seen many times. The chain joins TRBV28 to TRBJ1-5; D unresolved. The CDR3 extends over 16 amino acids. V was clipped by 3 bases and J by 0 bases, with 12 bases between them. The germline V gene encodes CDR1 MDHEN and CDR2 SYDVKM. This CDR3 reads CASSLIKVSSNQPQHF. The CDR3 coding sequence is TGTGCCAGCAGTTTGATCAAGGTATCTAGCAATCAGCCCCAGCATTTT. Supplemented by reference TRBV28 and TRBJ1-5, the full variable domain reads DVKVTQSSRYLVKRTGEKVFLECVQDMDHENMFWYRQDPGLGLRLIYFSYDVKMKEKGDIPEGYSVSREKKERFSLILESASTNQTSMYLCASSLIKVSSNQPQHFGDGTRLSIL.

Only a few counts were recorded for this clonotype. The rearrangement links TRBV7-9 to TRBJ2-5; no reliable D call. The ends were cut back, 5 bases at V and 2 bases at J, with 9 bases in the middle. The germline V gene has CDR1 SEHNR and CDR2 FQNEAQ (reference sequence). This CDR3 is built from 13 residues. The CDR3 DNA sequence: TGTGCCAGCAGCCCGAACCATCAAGAGACCCAGTACTTC. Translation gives CASSPNHQETQYF.

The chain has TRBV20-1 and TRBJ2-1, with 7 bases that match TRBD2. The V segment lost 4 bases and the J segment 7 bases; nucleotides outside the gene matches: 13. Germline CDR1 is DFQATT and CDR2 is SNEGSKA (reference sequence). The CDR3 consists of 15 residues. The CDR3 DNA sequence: TGCAGTGCTATTTCGGCGGGAGAACGGATTAATGAGCAGTTCTTC. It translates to CSAISAGERINEQFF.

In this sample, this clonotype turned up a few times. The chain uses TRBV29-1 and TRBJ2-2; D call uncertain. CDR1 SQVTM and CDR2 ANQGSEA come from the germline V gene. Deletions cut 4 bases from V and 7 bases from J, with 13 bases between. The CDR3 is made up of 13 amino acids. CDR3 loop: CSVGESAFGELFF. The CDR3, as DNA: TGCAGCGTTGGAGAGAGCGCTTTCGGGGAGCTGTTTTTT.

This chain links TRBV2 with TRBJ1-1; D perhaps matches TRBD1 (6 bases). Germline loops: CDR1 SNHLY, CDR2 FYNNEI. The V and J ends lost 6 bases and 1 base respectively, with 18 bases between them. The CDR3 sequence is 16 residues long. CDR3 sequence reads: CASRRQGPLGNTEAFF. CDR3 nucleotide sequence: TGTGCCAGCAGGCGTCAGGGGCCCCTTGGGAACACTGAAGCTTTCTTT. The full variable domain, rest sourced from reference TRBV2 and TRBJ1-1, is EPEVTQTPSHQVTQMGQEVILRCVPISNHLYFYWYRQILGQKVEFLVSFYNNEISEKSEIFDDQFSVERPDGSNFTLKIRSTKLEDSAMYFCASRRQGPLGNTEAFFGQGTRLTVV.

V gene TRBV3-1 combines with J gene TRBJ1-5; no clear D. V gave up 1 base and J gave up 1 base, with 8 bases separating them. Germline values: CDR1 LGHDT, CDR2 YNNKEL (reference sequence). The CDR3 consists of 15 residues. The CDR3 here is CASSQGSASNQPQHF. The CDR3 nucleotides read TGTGCCAGCAGCCAAGGCAGCGCGAGCAATCAGCCCCAGCATTTT.

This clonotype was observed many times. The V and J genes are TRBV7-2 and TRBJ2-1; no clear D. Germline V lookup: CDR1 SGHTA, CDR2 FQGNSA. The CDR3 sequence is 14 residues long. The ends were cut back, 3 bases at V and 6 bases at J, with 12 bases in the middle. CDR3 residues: CASSFTSAPNEQFF. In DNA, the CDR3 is TGTGCCAGCAGCTTCACCAGCGCCCCCAATGAGCAGTTCTTC.

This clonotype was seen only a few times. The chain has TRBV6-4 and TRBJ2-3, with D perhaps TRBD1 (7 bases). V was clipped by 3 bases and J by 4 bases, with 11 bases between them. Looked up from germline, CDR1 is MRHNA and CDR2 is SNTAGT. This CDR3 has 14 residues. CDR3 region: CASSETRGADTQYF. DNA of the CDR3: TGTGCCAGCAGTGAGACCAGGGGGGCAGATACGCAGTATTTT.

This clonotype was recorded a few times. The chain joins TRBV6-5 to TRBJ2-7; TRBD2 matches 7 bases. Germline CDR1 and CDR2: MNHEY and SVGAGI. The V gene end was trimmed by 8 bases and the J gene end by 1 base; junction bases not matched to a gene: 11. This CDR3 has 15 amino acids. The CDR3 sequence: CASRGPGRGSYEQYF. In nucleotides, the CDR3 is TGTGCCAGCCGCGGACCAGGGCGGGGGTCCTACGAGCAGTACTTC.

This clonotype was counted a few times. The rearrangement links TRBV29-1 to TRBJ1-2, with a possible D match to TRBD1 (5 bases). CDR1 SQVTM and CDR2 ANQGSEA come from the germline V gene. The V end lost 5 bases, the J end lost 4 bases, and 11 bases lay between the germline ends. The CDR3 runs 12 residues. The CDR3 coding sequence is TGCAGCGTTTTCGGGGGGGGCTATGGCTACACCTTC. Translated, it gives CSVFGGGYGYTF.

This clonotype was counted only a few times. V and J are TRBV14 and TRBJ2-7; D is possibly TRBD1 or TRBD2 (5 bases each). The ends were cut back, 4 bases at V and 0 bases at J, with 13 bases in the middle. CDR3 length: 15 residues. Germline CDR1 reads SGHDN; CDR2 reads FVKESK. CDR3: CASSLEDTSSYEQYF. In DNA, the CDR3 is TGTGCCAGCAGCCTGGAGGACACGAGCTCCTACGAGCAGTACTTC.

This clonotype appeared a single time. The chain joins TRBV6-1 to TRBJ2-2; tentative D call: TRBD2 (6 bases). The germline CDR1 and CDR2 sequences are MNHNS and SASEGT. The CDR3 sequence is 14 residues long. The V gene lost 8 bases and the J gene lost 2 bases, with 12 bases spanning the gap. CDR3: CASRLGGNTGELFF. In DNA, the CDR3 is TGTGCCAGCCGGTTGGGGGGTAACACCGGGGAGCTGTTTTTT.

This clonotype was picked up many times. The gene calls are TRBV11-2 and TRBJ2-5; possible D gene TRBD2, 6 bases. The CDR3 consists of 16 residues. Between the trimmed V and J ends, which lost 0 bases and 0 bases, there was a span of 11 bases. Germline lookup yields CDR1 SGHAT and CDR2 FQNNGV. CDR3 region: CASSLEASANQETQYF. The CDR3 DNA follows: TGTGCCAGCAGCTTAGAGGCTAGCGCGAACCAAGAGACCCAGTACTTC.

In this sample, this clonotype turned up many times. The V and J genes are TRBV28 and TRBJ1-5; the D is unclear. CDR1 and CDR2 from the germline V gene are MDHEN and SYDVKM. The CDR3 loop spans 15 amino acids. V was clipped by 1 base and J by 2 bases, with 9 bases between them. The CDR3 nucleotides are TGTGCCAGCAGTTTATCAGCGGGTGGCAATCAGCCCCAGCATTTT. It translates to CASSLSAGGNQPQHF.

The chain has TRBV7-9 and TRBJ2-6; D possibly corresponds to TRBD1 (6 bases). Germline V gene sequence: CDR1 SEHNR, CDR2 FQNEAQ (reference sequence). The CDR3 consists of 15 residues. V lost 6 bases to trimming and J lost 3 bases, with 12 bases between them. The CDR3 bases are TGTGCCAGCAGTACAGGGAACGGTGGGGCCAACGTCCTGACTTTC. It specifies CASSTGNGGANVLTF.

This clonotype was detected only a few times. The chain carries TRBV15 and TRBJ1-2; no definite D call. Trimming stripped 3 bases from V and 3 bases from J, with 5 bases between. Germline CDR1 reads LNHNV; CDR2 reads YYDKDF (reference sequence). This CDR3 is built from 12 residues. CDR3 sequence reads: CATSRTYYGYTF. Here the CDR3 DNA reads TGTGCCACCAGCAGGACCTACTATGGCTACACCTTC. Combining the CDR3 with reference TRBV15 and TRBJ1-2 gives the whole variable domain DAMVIQNPRYQVTQFGKPVTLSCSQTLNHNVMYWYQQKSSQAPKLLFHYYDKDFNNEADTPDNFQSRRPNTSFCFLDIRSPGLGDTAMYLCATSRTYYGYTFGSGTRLTVV.

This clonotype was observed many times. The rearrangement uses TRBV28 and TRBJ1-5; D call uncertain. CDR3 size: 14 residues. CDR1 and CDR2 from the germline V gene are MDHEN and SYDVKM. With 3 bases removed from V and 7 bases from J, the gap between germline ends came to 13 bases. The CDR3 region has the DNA TGTGCCAGCAGTTTTATCCGGAAGGGACAGCCCCAGCATTTT. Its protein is CASSFIRKGQPQHF.

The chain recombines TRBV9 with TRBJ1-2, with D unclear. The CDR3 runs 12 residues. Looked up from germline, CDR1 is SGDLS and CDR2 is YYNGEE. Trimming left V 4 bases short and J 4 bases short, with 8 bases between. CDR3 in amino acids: CASSSSVYGYTF. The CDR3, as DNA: TGTGCCAGCAGCTCCTCAGTCTATGGCTACACCTTC.

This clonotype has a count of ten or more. The CDR3 spells CASMGSGGPWPQHF. For the CDR3, the DNA is TGTGCCAGTATGGGGTCTGGAGGCCCATGGCCCCAGCATTTT. The chain has TRBV19 and TRBJ1-5; D call uncertain. V was trimmed by 7 bases and J by 9 bases, leaving 19 bases between them. Germline-derived CDR1 and CDR2 are LNHDA and SQIVND (reference sequence). The CDR3 extends over 14 amino acids.

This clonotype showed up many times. The CDR3 DNA reads as TGTGCCAGCAGTTTTATAGAAGGCTACACCTTC. Amino acid sequence: CASSFIEGYTF. This chain uses TRBV28 with TRBJ1-2; D unresolved. Trimming took off 3 bases at V and 8 bases at J, with 7 bases between the two ends. The CDR3 extends over 11 amino acids. In germline, CDR1 is MDHEN, CDR2 SYDVKM.

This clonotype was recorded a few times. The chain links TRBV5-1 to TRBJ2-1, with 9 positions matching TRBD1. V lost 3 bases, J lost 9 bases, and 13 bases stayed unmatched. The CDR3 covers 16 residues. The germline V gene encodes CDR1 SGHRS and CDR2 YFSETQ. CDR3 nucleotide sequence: TGCGCCAGCAGCTATGTCCCGGGACAGGGAGCGGGTGAGCAGTTCTTC. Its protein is CASSYVPGQGAGEQFF. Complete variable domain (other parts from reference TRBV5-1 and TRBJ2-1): KAGVTQTPRYLIKTRGQQVTLSCSPISGHRSVSWYQQTPGQGLQFLFEYFSETQRNKGNFPGRFSGRQFSNSRSEMNVSTLELGDSALYLCASSYVPGQGAGEQFFGPGTRLTVL.